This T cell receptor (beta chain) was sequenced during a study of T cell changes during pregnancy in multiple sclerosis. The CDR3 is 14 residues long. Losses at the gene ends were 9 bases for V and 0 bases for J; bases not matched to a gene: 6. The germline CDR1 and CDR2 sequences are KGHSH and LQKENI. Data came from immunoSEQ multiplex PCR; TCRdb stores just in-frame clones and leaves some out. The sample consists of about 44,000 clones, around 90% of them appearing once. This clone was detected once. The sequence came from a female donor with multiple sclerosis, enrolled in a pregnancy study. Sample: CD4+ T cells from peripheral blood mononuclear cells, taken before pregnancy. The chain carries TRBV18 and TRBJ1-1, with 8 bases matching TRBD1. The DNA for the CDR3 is TGTGCCAGTTCCTCGGACAGGGTGAACACTGAAGCTTTCTTT. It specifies CASSSDRVNTEAFF.